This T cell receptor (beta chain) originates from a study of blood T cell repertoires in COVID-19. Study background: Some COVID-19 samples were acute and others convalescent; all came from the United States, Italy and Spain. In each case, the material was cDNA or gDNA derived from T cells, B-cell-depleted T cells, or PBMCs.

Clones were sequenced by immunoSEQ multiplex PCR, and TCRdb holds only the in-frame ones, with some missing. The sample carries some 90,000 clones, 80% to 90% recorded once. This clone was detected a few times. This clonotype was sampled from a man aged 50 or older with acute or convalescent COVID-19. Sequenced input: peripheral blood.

Here the CDR3 reads CASSYGAEGGYTF. The CDR3 region has the DNA TGTGCCAGCAGTTACGGGGCCGAAGGTGGCTACACCTTC. The chain is built from TRBV6-6 and TRBJ1-2, with D possibly matching TRBD1 (5 bases). The CDR3 contains 13 residues. Trimming stripped 2 bases from V and 7 bases from J, with 11 bases between. In germline, CDR1 is MNHNY, CDR2 SVGAGI (reference sequence).